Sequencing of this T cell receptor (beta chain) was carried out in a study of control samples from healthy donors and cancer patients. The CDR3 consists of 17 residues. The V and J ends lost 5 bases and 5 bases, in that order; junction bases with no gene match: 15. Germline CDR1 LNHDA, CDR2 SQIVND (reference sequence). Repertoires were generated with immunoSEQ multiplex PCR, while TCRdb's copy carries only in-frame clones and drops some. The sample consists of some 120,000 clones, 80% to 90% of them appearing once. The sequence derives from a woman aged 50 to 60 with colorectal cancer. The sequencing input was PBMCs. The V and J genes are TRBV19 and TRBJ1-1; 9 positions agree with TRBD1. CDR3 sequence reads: CASSRGSRTGGLTEAFF. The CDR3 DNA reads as TGTGCCAGTAGTCGGGGAAGCAGAACAGGGGGCCTGACTGAAGCTTTCTTT.